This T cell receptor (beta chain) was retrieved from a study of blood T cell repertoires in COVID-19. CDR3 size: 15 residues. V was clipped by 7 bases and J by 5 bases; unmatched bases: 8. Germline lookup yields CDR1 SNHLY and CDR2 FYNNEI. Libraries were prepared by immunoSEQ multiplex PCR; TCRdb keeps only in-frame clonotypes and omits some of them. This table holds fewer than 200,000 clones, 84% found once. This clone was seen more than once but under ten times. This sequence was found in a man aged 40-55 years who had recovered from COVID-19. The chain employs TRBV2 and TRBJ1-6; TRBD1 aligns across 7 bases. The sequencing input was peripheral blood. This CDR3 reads CASTGDSSHNSPLHF. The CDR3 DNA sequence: TGTGCCAGCACCGGGGACAGCTCTCATAATTCACCCCTCCACTTT.